This note documents a single T cell receptor (beta chain) sequence. The clone's antigen remains unknown. No per-base quality is available; no much larger clone lies one base away. The data originate from a study of blood T cell repertoires in COVID-19 (dated by TCRdb to the early 2020s). Describing the broader study: Collaborator samples came from the United States, Italy and Spain and covered acute and convalescent phases of COVID-19. The samples were drawn from two sources: the first 160 participants of the ongoing ImmuneRACE study, and about 1,300 subjects contributed by 6 global collaborators. Where HLA class I and class II types were available, the types were taken from metadata supplied by the sample provider, not from assay-based typing. The repertoires were released in a freely available public database intended as a resource for research on the immune response to SARS-CoV-2. The prospective study material was composed of cDNA or gDNA derived from T cells, B-cell-depleted T cells, or PBMCs. The dataset comprised deeply sampled blood TCRbeta repertoires from subjects exposed to, actively infected with, or recovered from COVID-19. A de-identified subject ID, COVID-19 status, age in years and sex were almost always included in the sample metadata.

TCRbeta CDR3 regions were amplified from genomic DNA by means of the immunoSEQ Assay, a bias-controlled multiplex PCR. The authors' analysis ran thus. Within the assay, amplification of reference gene primers was used to estimate how many nucleated cells each sample contained. Sequence reads were collapsed and filtered to measure the absolute abundance of every unique TCRbeta CDR3 rearrangement. For each sample, productive Simpson clonality was calculated as the square root of Simpson's diversity index over productive rearrangements. The clones in this table, taken by TCRdb from immuneACCESS, are in-frame only. Not every clone is retained; where verified, under half of the shortfall comes from an unresolved V gene, and the cause of the rest is unknown. For V, J and clone size, that table is used; D and trimming come from the DNA. A total of more than 95,000 clones appear in this sample, around 90% of them only once. The top ten hold about 3.2% of the sample.

Findings and caveats that apply to the study as a whole: The amount of clinical and demographic metadata varied by source and participant and was provided uncurated.

Each collaborating institution followed its own protocols to collect whole blood in K2EDTA tubes. For TCRbeta analysis, collaborators shipped samples in one of three forms: frozen whole blood, isolated PBMCs, or DNA extracted from either of those sample types. CDR1 and CDR2 (MNHEY, SVGAGI) derive from the germline V gene. The CDR3 starts with the cysteine, ends with the phenylalanine, and has 15 residues. Only the CDR3 DNA stays, 45 bases, in frame from base 1. At the junction V is shortened by 4 bases and J by 2 bases, with 11 bases in between. Recombination joined TRBV6-5 with TRBJ2-2; the D gene identity is not certain. Sequenced sample: peripheral blood. This receptor was obtained from a human donor in a cohort sampled during active COVID-19. The DNA reads as follows: TGTGCCAGCAGTTCCTCCGGGTACAACACCGGGGAGCTGTTTTTT. Its coded protein is CASSSSGYNTGELFF.